This T cell receptor beta chain was recorded in a study of blood T cell repertoires in COVID-19. The overall study: Researchers got acute and convalescent COVID-19 samples from the United States, Italy and Spain. In each case, the material was cDNA or gDNA derived from T cells, B-cell-depleted T cells, or PBMCs.

Measured with immunoSEQ multiplex PCR; TCRdb has only the in-frame clones, and not every one. The data hold 95,000 to 110,000 clones, with about 80% observed a single time. V was cut by 2 bases and J by 5 bases, with 19 bases left in between. This CDR3 region has 17 residues. Per germline, CDR1 MGHRA and CDR2 YSYEKL. The chain is built from TRBV4-1 and TRBJ1-3; TRBD1 might be the D (5 bases). This TCR was sampled from a human donor in a cohort sampled during active or convalescent COVID-19. The specimen was peripheral blood. The DNA for the CDR3 is TGCGCCAGCAGCCAACAGCTAACCGACAGCCGCAGAAACACCATATATTTT. Its protein is CASSQQLTDSRRNTIYF.